The next 28 T cell receptor beta chains were all read from a single sample in a study of T cell repertoires in cytomegalovirus infection (dated by TCRdb to about 2019). No cognate antigen is known for these TCRs. According to the study, the label for this sample's treatment or condition signals: in vitro stimulation with specific CMV peptide epitopes to enrich CMV-specific T cells. Reads for this sample came from an Illumina HiSeq 1500. TCRdb applied fastp at Q25 and MiXCR to the public reads, then kept only in-frame beta chains. Under each unique CDR3 protein, matching rows form one entry showing the most common genes and DNA. Recorded for this sample are 680,000 or so distinct CDR3 sequences; roughly 36% of them occurred a single time. The ten largest clonotypes hold over 15% of the sample. The starting material was cultured PBMCs, obtained from culture after CMV antigen stimulation. The source of these receptors is a human donor in good health (CMV status not recorded). Some clones in this sample may be carry-over from other donors' samples.

This clonotype was counted many times. V is TRBV7-2 and J is TRBJ2-6; TRBD1 is a possible D gene (6 bases). The germline V gene encodes CDR1 SGHTA and CDR2 FQGNSA. The CDR3 runs to 15 residues. Trimming stripped 2 bases from V and 2 bases from J, with 7 bases between. The CDR3 here is CASSLQGPGANVLTF. The CDR3 nucleotides are TGTGCCAGCAGCTTACAGGGGCCTGGGGCCAACGTCCTGACTTTC.

The V call is TRBV20-1, the J call TRBJ2-3; 14 positions agree with TRBD2. The CDR3 spans 16 residues. The V and J ends lost 3 bases and 2 bases, in that order; junction bases with no gene match: 4. Germline V gene data show CDR1 as DFQATT and CDR2 as SNEGSKA (reference sequence). This CDR3 is CSASLGLAGDTDTQYF. The CDR3, as DNA: TGCAGTGCTAGCTTGGGACTAGCGGGGGACACAGATACGCAGTATTTT.

The chain links TRBV20-1 to TRBJ1-1; D might be TRBD1 (6 bases). Trimming removed 6 bases from V and 3 bases from J, with 23 bases in between. The CDR3 length is 16 residues. Germline assignment: CDR1 DFQATT and CDR2 SNEGSKA (reference sequence). This chain's CDR3 is CSAKAPGVGGDTEAFF. CDR3 DNA sequence: TGCAGTGCAAAGGCTCCAGGGGTTGGGGGGGACACTGAAGCTTTCTTT.

The V gene is TRBV19, the J gene TRBJ1-2, with D perhaps TRBD1 (5 bases). V lost 7 bases to trimming and J lost 2 bases, with 11 bases between them. The germline gives CDR1 LNHDA, CDR2 SQIVND (reference sequence). The CDR3 sequence is 13 residues long. The CDR3: CASNWGANYGYTF. In nucleotides, the CDR3 is TGTGCCAGTAATTGGGGCGCGAACTATGGCTACACCTTC.

V gene TRBV11-3 combines with J gene TRBJ2-1; TRBD2 agrees at 12 bases. The junction had 6 bases not matched to a gene; V was cut back by 1 base and J by 8 bases. The CDR3 has 16 residues. Germline lookup yields CDR1 SGHNT and CDR2 YENEEA. DNA of the CDR3: TGTGCCAGCAGCTTAGCCCTGACTAGCGGGAGTGATGAGCAGTTCTTC. This translates into CASSLALTSGSDEQFF.

A few counts support this clonotype. The rearrangement links TRBV20-1 to TRBJ2-5; either TRBD1 or TRBD2 may supply D (5 bases each). V lost 4 bases and J 10 bases, leaving 16 bases between the germline ends. Germline CDR1 DFQATT, CDR2 SNEGSKA (reference sequence). CDR3 length: 12 residues. The CDR3: CSATGPTGGQYF. CDR3 bases: TGCAGTGCTACGGGACCCACGGGTGGCCAGTACTTC.

Ten or more counts support this clonotype. CDR3 sequence reads: CASSLGIRGGSTEAFF. The CDR3 DNA reads TGTGCCAGCAGCTTAGGAATCCGGGGCGGGAGCACTGAAGCTTTCTTT. The V and J genes are TRBV7-2 and TRBJ1-1; maybe TRBD1 (5 bases). Germline values: CDR1 SGHTA, CDR2 FQGNSA. The CDR3 length is 16 residues. V lost 1 base and J 4 bases, leaving 16 bases between the germline ends. Looking up the rest from reference TRBV7-2 and TRBJ1-1 gives the full variable domain: GAGVSQSPSNKVTEKGKDVELRCDPISGHTALYWYRQSLGQGLEFLIYFQGNSAPDKSGLPSDRFSAERTGGSVSTLTIQRTQQEDSAVYLCASSLGIRGGSTEAFFGQGTRLTVV.

The sample holds many counts of this clonotype. The CDR3 DNA reads as TGTGCCAGCAGCCTAGGGGACCGAAACGAAGGGACCCAGTACTTC. Protein sequence: CASSLGDRNEGTQYF. This chain links TRBV7-2 with TRBJ2-5; D may match TRBD1 or TRBD2 (5 bases each). V lost 5 bases, J lost 7 bases, and 20 bases lay in between. The CDR3 has 15 amino acids. The V gene's germline CDR1 is SGHTA and CDR2 FQGNSA.

This clonotype was counted a few times. This chain joins TRBV7-2 and TRBJ2-1; possibly TRBD2 for D (6 bases). The CDR3 runs 16 residues. The V gene lost 0 bases and the J gene lost 2 bases, with 11 bases spanning the gap. Germline lookup yields CDR1 SGHTA and CDR2 FQGNSA. The CDR3 is CASSLAGSGAYNEQFF. CDR3 nucleotides: TGTGCCAGCAGCTTAGCCGGGTCGGGGGCCTACAATGAGCAGTTCTTC.

This clonotype was detected only a few times. This chain links TRBV6-5 with TRBJ2-5, with 9 bases identical to TRBD2. Germline CDR1 is MNHEY and CDR2 is SVGAGI. V dropped 0 bases and J dropped 4; count of bases not matched to a gene: 18. This CDR3 is 20 amino acids long. For the CDR3, the DNA is TGTGCCAGCAGTTACTCGTCGGTCGTAAGAGCGGGAGGAGCAGGAGAGACCCAGTACTTC. Translating it yields CASSYSSVVRAGGAGETQYF.

A single count supports this clonotype. This chain connects TRBV27 to TRBJ2-2; TRBD1 matches at 7 bases. Per germline, CDR1 MNHEY and CDR2 SMNVEV (reference sequence). CDR3 length equals 17 residues. V shed 3 bases and J 3 bases; nucleotides not matched to a gene: 10. The CDR3, as DNA: TGTGCCAGCAGTTTTGGTTGGCAGGGGGTAGACACCGGGGAGCTGTTTTTT. Protein sequence: CASSFGWQGVDTGELFF.

This clonotype has only a few counts. The V and J genes are TRBV27 and TRBJ1-2; D might be TRBD1 (6 bases). V was pared by 5 bases and J by 4 bases, with 20 bases between. Germline V CDR1 and CDR2: MNHEY, SMNVEV (reference sequence). This CDR3 comprises 16 residues. CDR3 sequence: CASSPLPATGFYGYTF. The CDR3 DNA reads as TGTGCCAGCAGTCCGCTTCCCGCTACAGGGTTCTATGGCTACACCTTC.

This clonotype was seen more than once but under ten times. The chain carries TRBV7-2 and TRBJ2-1; 8 bases line up with TRBD1. J gave up 4 bases and V 1 base, and 9 bases lay outside the gene matches. Germline V gene lookup returns CDR1 SGHTA and CDR2 FQGNSA. This CDR3 is 17 amino acids long. CDR3 amino acids: CASSLEMGQVRYNEQFF. CDR3 bases: TGTGCCAGCAGCTTAGAAATGGGACAGGTTAGATACAATGAGCAGTTCTTC. The full variable domain, completed using reference TRBV7-2 and TRBJ2-1, is GAGVSQSPSNKVTEKGKDVELRCDPISGHTALYWYRQSLGQGLEFLIYFQGNSAPDKSGLPSDRFSAERTGGSVSTLTIQRTQQEDSAVYLCASSLEMGQVRYNEQFFGPGTRLTVL.

The CDR3 DNA follows: TGCATGCCCGGGGGGGGCACAGATACGCAGTATTTT. Residues: CMPGGGTDTQYF. The chain joins TRBV20-1 to TRBJ2-3, with TRBD2 matching over 8 bases. Germline CDR1 is DFQATT and CDR2 is SNEGSKA (reference sequence). The CDR3 extends over 12 amino acids.

The rearrangement uses TRBV20-1 and TRBJ2-7; 7 bases fit TRBD2. The CDR3 runs to 11 residues. Germline V gene lookup returns CDR1 DFQATT and CDR2 SNEGSKA (reference sequence). Unmatched junction bases numbered 0, after V lost 3 bases and J lost 4 bases. The CDR3 spells CSARREYEQYF. The CDR3 DNA follows: TGCAGTGCTAGGCGGGAGTACGAGCAGTACTTC.

The chain is built from TRBV6-1 and TRBJ2-7; 8 bases match TRBD1. This CDR3 is built from 15 residues. The trim removed 3 bases at V and 7 bases at J, leaving 11 bases unmatched. The germline V gene encodes CDR1 MNHNS and CDR2 SASEGT. CDR3 region: CASSEWGQALGEQYF. DNA of the CDR3: TGTGCCAGCAGTGAGTGGGGACAGGCCCTTGGGGAGCAGTACTTC.

This chain connects TRBV19 to TRBJ1-2; weak D call: TRBD1 (5 bases). Germline-derived CDR1 and CDR2 are LNHDA and SQIVND (reference sequence). V was trimmed by 4 bases and J by 2 bases, leaving 14 bases between them. This CDR3 spans 15 amino acids. The DNA for the CDR3 is TGTGCCAGTAGTAAGGGGCAGAAATTAAACTATGGCTACACCTTC. It is translated as CASSKGQKLNYGYTF.

This clonotype was recorded a few times. This chain links TRBV12-3 or TRBV12-4 with TRBJ2-1; D possibly matches TRBD1 or TRBD2 (7 bases each). Trimming left V 5 bases short and J 7 bases short, with 18 bases between. This CDR3 has 15 residues. CDR3 in DNA: TGTGCCAGCAGTCTGGGCAGGGGGGGAGGGAATGAGCAGTTCTTC. Residues: CASSLGRGGGNEQFF.

This clonotype was counted ten times or more. The chain uses TRBV7-2 and TRBJ2-5, with D hard to call. Germline assignment: CDR1 SGHTA and CDR2 FQGNSA. V dropped 0 bases and J dropped 0 bases, with 2 bases sitting between them. The CDR3 has 13 amino acids. CDR3 nucleotide sequence: TGTGCCAGCAGCTTAGCCTACCAAGAGACCCAGTACTTC. Its protein is CASSLAYQETQYF.

A few counts support this clonotype. The chain uses TRBV4-2 and TRBJ2-7, with D possibly matching TRBD2 (5 bases). This CDR3 is built from 15 residues. The germline V and J ends were trimmed by 3 bases and 6 bases, with 18 bases remaining between them. Germline lookup yields CDR1 LGHNA and CDR2 YNFKEQ. The CDR3, as DNA: TGTGCCAGCAGCCAGGAGCGGCGAGGAATTGGCGAGCAGTACTTC. As protein: CASSQERRGIGEQYF.

This clonotype has ten or more counts. The rearrangement links TRBV7-2 to TRBJ2-1; D may be TRBD2 (6 bases). The CDR3 length is 22 residues. Per germline, CDR1 SGHTA and CDR2 FQGNSA. V gave up 2 bases and J gave up 0 bases, with 29 bases separating them. The CDR3 protein is CASSLLAEVGLPGLRSYNEQFF. Here the CDR3 DNA reads TGTGCCAGCAGCTTATTGGCAGAGGTGGGACTCCCCGGATTGCGCTCCTACAATGAGCAGTTCTTC.

A few counts support this clonotype. The chain is built from TRBV12-3 or TRBV12-4 and TRBJ2-1; TRBD1 aligns across 9 bases. The CDR3 loop spans 15 amino acids. After removal of 6 bases from V and 4 bases from J, the junction contained 7 bases not matched to a gene. CDR3 sequence (DNA): TGTGCCAGCAGGCTCGACAGGGGGGGGTACAATGAGCAGTTCTTC. Translated: CASRLDRGGYNEQFF.

This clonotype was seen a handful of times. The rearrangement links TRBV11-2 to TRBJ2-3; possibly TRBD2 for D (6 bases). The CDR3 is 15 amino acids. Germline assignment: CDR1 SGHAT and CDR2 FQNNGV. V lost 1 base, J lost 8 bases, and 16 bases lay in between. The CDR3 protein is CASSLVSTSEGTQYF. DNA for the CDR3: TGTGCCAGCAGCTTAGTATCAACTTCGGAGGGTACGCAGTATTTT.

This clonotype was counted ten times or more. Here the CDR3 reads CASSIREGVGQPQHF. The CDR3 nucleotides are TGTGCCAGCTCAATCAGGGAGGGGGTTGGTCAGCCCCAGCATTTT. V is TRBV7-8 and J is TRBJ1-5; TRBD1 is a possible D gene (6 bases). Germline values: CDR1 SGHVS, CDR2 FQNEAQ. Between the trimmed V and J ends, which lost 8 bases and 6 bases, there was a span of 20 bases. The CDR3 loop spans 15 amino acids. Complete variable domain (other parts from reference TRBV7-8 and TRBJ1-5): GAGVSQSPRYKVAKRGQDVALRCDPISGHVSLFWYQQALGQGPEFLTYFQNEAQLDKSGLPSDRFFAERPEGSVSTLKIQRTQQEDSAVYLCASSIREGVGQPQHFGDGTRLSIL.

The rearrangement links TRBV2 to TRBJ2-1; 7 nucleotides match TRBD2. This CDR3 has 17 residues. Germline values: CDR1 SNHLY, CDR2 FYNNEI. Trimming at V came to 7 bases and at J to 2 bases, leaving 14 bases not matched to a gene. CDR3 DNA sequence: TGTGCCAGCACCGAAAAGGAGGGAGGGGCACCCTACAATGAGCAGTTCTTC. It encodes CASTEKEGGAPYNEQFF.

The chain has TRBV5-1 and TRBJ1-2; the match to TRBD1 covers 7 bases. Unmatched junction bases numbered 15, after V lost 5 bases and J lost 5 bases. The CDR3 runs 16 residues. Germline CDR1 reads SGHRS; CDR2 reads YFSETQ. The CDR3 bases are TGCGCCAGCAGTCACAACCCGGGACAGAAAATTTATGGCTACACCTTC. Translated, it gives CASSHNPGQKIYGYTF.

V usage is TRBV7-9 and J usage is TRBJ2-5; D is perhaps TRBD2 (6 bases). Trimming took 7 bases from V and 0 from J, leaving 21 bases between them. CDR3 length: 17 amino acids. Germline values: CDR1 SEHNR, CDR2 FQNEAQ (reference sequence). The CDR3 here is CASTQPPRGVYQETQYF. The CDR3 region has the DNA TGTGCCAGCACCCAGCCCCCCCGCGGGGTGTACCAAGAGACCCAGTACTTC.

This clonotype was detected only a few times. The chain has TRBV7-2 and TRBJ2-1; D is unresolved. CDR3 length equals 14 residues. The V and J ends lost 1 base and 6 bases respectively, with 10 bases between them. Germline V lookup: CDR1 SGHTA, CDR2 FQGNSA. CDR3 loop: CASSLVGLLNEQFF. DNA of the CDR3: TGTGCCAGCAGCTTAGTCGGCCTCCTCAATGAGCAGTTCTTC. Drawing the rest from reference TRBV7-2 and TRBJ2-1, the complete variable domain is GAGVSQSPSNKVTEKGKDVELRCDPISGHTALYWYRQSLGQGLEFLIYFQGNSAPDKSGLPSDRFSAERTGGSVSTLTIQRTQQEDSAVYLCASSLVGLLNEQFFGPGTRLTVL.